This T cell receptor (beta chain) is drawn from a study of Tregs in tolerant kidney transplant recipients. This CDR3 spans 14 amino acids. Germline assignment: CDR1 WSHSY and CDR2 SAAADI. J gave up 6 bases and V 2 bases, and 3 bases lay outside the gene matches. Findings of the study overall: Tregs expanded with activated donor B cells seemed most donor-specific.

Details on this clone: Antigen unknown.

Thawed PBMCs were FACS-sorted into unstimulated CD4+CD25+CD127- regulatory T cells, CD4+CD25- non-regulatory cells, CD4 and CD8 cells. Assay: immunoSEQ multiplex PCR; the TCRdb copy retains only in-frame clones and omits some. This table holds some 90,000 clones, around nine tenths found once. Source material: CD8+ T cells from blood. The TCR sequence derives from a human donor in good health. The chain joins TRBV10-2 to TRBJ1-4; 7 bases fit TRBD1. The CDR3 is CASSERQGDEKLFF. The CDR3 bases are TGCGCCAGCAGTGAGAGGCAGGGGGATGAAAAACTGTTTTTT.